These T cell receptor beta chains were read from a single sample in a study of blood T cell repertoires in COVID-19. TCRdb's copy holds only in-frame clones and misses some; the assay was immunoSEQ multiplex PCR. The data show under 150,000 clones, 75% to 85% seen once. Sequenced input: peripheral blood. The receptors derive from a man aged 60 to 69 with acute or convalescent COVID-19. CDR3s include the opening cysteine and the closing phenylalanine or tryptophan. The D gene is left open where the match is weak. Only part of the rows carry a size: once, few, many, or a class if the clone is expanded.

j_gene: TRBJ1-2; abundance: few; v_gene: TRBV29-1; d_gene: -; CDR3aa: CSVEDREFDGYTF; CDR3nt: TGCAGCGTTGAAGACAGGGAATTCGATGGCTACACCTTC
j_gene: TRBJ2-5; abundance: -; v_gene: TRBV5-1; d_gene: -; CDR3aa: CASSLAGVGETQYF; CDR3nt: TGCGCCAGCAGCTTGGCCGGGGTGGGAGAGACCCAGTACTTC
j_gene: TRBJ1-2; abundance: -; v_gene: TRBV28; d_gene: -; CDR3aa: CASSQFRDINF; CDR3nt: TGTGCCAGCAGTCAATTCCGGGACATTAACTTC
j_gene: TRBJ2-7; abundance: -; v_gene: TRBV14; d_gene: -; CDR3aa: CASSQETGYLYEQYF; CDR3nt: TGTGCCAGCAGCCAAGAAACAGGGTACCTGTACGAGCAGTACTTC
j_gene: TRBJ1-3; abundance: -; v_gene: TRBV7-6; d_gene: TRBD1; CDR3aa: CASSPTGTGTAVSGNTIYF; CDR3nt: TGTGCCAGCAGCCCGACCGGGACAGGGACAGCTGTCTCTGGAAACACCATATATTTT
j_gene: TRBJ2-4; abundance: -; v_gene: TRBV19; d_gene: -; CDR3aa: CASSSGNPTLNIQYF; CDR3nt: TGTGCCAGTAGTTCAGGGAATCCAACCCTAAACATTCAGTACTTC
j_gene: TRBJ2-7; abundance: -; v_gene: TRBV10-3; d_gene: TRBD2; CDR3aa: CAISEGTFSGGEQYF; CDR3nt: TGTGCCATCAGTGAAGGGACCTTCTCCGGGGGGGAGCAGTACTTC
j_gene: TRBJ2-7; abundance: -; v_gene: TRBV10-3; d_gene: TRBD2; CDR3aa: CAISEGLAGAYEQYF; CDR3nt: TGTGCCATCAGTGAAGGGCTAGCGGGAGCCTACGAGCAGTACTTC
j_gene: TRBJ1-2; abundance: -; v_gene: TRBV18; d_gene: -; CDR3aa: CASSLGAEVLYGYTF; CDR3nt: TGTGCCAGCTCACTAGGGGCAGAGGTCCTCTATGGCTACACCTTC
j_gene: TRBJ2-1; abundance: -; v_gene: TRBV11-2; d_gene: TRBD1; CDR3aa: CASSPTGESDEQFF; CDR3nt: TGTGCCAGCAGCCCGACAGGGGAGTCGGATGAGCAGTTCTTC
j_gene: TRBJ2-1; abundance: few; v_gene: TRBV9; d_gene: TRBD2; CDR3aa: CASSFGGRGTYNEQFF; CDR3nt: TGTGCCAGCAGCTTCGGCGGGAGGGGCACCTACAATGAGCAGTTCTTC
j_gene: TRBJ2-3; abundance: -; v_gene: TRBV10-3; d_gene: TRBD2; CDR3aa: CAIRGTSGTSTDTQYF; CDR3nt: TGTGCCATCAGGGGGACTAGCGGAACAAGCACAGATACGCAGTATTTT
j_gene: TRBJ1-2; abundance: -; v_gene: TRBV12-3/TRBV12-4; d_gene: -; CDR3aa: CASSLLTAGGYTF; CDR3nt: TGTGCCAGCAGTTTACTAACAGCGGGTGGCTACACCTTC
j_gene: TRBJ1-6; abundance: -; v_gene: TRBV19; d_gene: -; CDR3aa: CASASRDIRPLHF; CDR3nt: TGTGCCAGTGCTTCCCGCGACATACGACCCCTCCACTTT
j_gene: TRBJ2-7; abundance: -; v_gene: TRBV12-3/TRBV12-4; d_gene: -; CDR3aa: CASSSFVYEQYF; CDR3nt: TGTGCCAGCAGTTCCTTTGTCTACGAGCAGTACTTC
j_gene: TRBJ2-7; abundance: -; v_gene: TRBV28; d_gene: TRBD1; CDR3aa: CASSPGQTYEQYF; CDR3nt: TGTGCCAGCAGTCCGGGACAGACCTACGAGCAGTACTTC
j_gene: TRBJ2-6; abundance: -; v_gene: TRBV6-6; d_gene: -; CDR3aa: CATGQSGANVLTF; CDR3nt: TGTGCCACCGGACAGTCTGGGGCCAACGTCCTGACTTTC
j_gene: TRBJ2-3; abundance: -; v_gene: TRBV7-3; d_gene: TRBD2; CDR3aa: CASSPGTNTDTQYF; CDR3nt: TGTGCCAGCAGTCCCGGGACTAACACAGATACGCAGTATTTT
j_gene: TRBJ1-1; abundance: -; v_gene: TRBV10-3; d_gene: -; CDR3aa: CATGQGGGTEAFF; CDR3nt: TGTGCCACGGGGCAGGGCGGAGGGACTGAAGCTTTCTTT
j_gene: TRBJ2-2; abundance: -; v_gene: TRBV28; d_gene: -; CDR3aa: CASSFAGPNTGELFF; CDR3nt: TGTGCCAGCAGTTTTGCGGGACCGAACACCGGGGAGCTGTTTTTT
j_gene: TRBJ2-3; abundance: -; v_gene: TRBV12-5; d_gene: TRBD2; CDR3aa: CASGPTSGSNTDTQYF; CDR3nt: TGTGCTAGTGGACCTACTAGCGGGAGTAACACAGATACGCAGTATTTT
j_gene: TRBJ1-5; abundance: -; v_gene: TRBV19; d_gene: -; CDR3aa: CASSQDINQPQHF; CDR3nt: TGTGCCAGTAGTCAGGACATAAATCAGCCCCAGCATTTT
j_gene: TRBJ1-2; abundance: -; v_gene: TRBV19; d_gene: TRBD1; CDR3aa: CASSIAMDRGRNYGYTF; CDR3nt: TGTGCCAGTAGTATTGCGATGGACAGGGGAAGAAACTATGGCTACACCTTC
j_gene: TRBJ2-1; abundance: -; v_gene: TRBV7-3; d_gene: -; CDR3aa: CASSLAGSGRNEQFF; CDR3nt: TGTGCCAGCAGCTTAGCCGGGAGCGGTAGGAATGAGCAGTTCTTC
j_gene: TRBJ1-2; abundance: few; v_gene: TRBV10-1; d_gene: -; CDR3aa: CASSESTLRGYTF; CDR3nt: TGCGCCAGCAGTGAGTCGACTCTCCGGGGCTACACCTTC
j_gene: TRBJ2-3; abundance: -; v_gene: TRBV5-5; d_gene: -; CDR3aa: CASSWAGGTDTQYF; CDR3nt: TGTGCCAGCAGCTGGGCTGGTGGCACAGATACGCAGTATTTT
j_gene: TRBJ1-2; abundance: few; v_gene: TRBV14; d_gene: TRBD1; CDR3aa: CASSQDSDRGRGGYTF; CDR3nt: TGTGCCAGCAGCCAAGATTCGGACAGGGGGCGCGGGGGCTACACCTTC
j_gene: TRBJ1-6; abundance: -; v_gene: TRBV27; d_gene: -; CDR3aa: CASSSTDRFAKNSPLHF; CDR3nt: TGTGCCAGCAGTTCCACCGACAGGTTCGCCAAAAATTCACCCCTCCACTTT
j_gene: TRBJ2-2; abundance: -; v_gene: TRBV3-1/TRBV3-2; d_gene: TRBD2; CDR3aa: CASSQGGLAPGELFF; CDR3nt: TGTGCCAGCAGCCAAGGCGGACTAGCTCCCGGGGAGCTGTTTTTT
j_gene: TRBJ1-3; abundance: -; v_gene: TRBV7-2; d_gene: -; CDR3aa: CASSLGPGGSGNTIYF; CDR3nt: TGTGCCAGCAGCTTAGGACCCGGAGGTTCTGGAAACACCATATATTTT
j_gene: TRBJ2-3; abundance: -; v_gene: TRBV5-1; d_gene: -; CDR3aa: CASSSGLGGRLTDTQYF; CDR3nt: TGCGCCAGCAGCTCAGGGCTCGGGGGGCGCCTCACAGATACGCAGTATTTT
j_gene: TRBJ2-7; abundance: -; v_gene: TRBV29-1; d_gene: TRBD1; CDR3aa: CSAAGTGDEQYF; CDR3nt: TGCAGCGCTGCCGGGACAGGGGACGAGCAGTACTTC
j_gene: TRBJ2-5; abundance: many; v_gene: TRBV10-3; d_gene: -; CDR3aa: CAISLGTGQWETQYF; CDR3nt: TGTGCCATCAGCCTGGGCACAGGGCAATGGGAGACCCAGTACTTC
j_gene: TRBJ2-1; abundance: -; v_gene: TRBV11-2; d_gene: -; CDR3aa: CASSLRTESNEQFF; CDR3nt: TGTGCCAGCAGCTTACGGACAGAAAGTAATGAGCAGTTCTTC
j_gene: TRBJ2-7; abundance: -; v_gene: TRBV5-4; d_gene: -; CDR3aa: CASSLDLGQLYEQYF; CDR3nt: TGTGCCAGCAGCTTGGATCTGGGGCAGCTCTACGAGCAGTACTTC
j_gene: TRBJ2-1; abundance: -; v_gene: TRBV14; d_gene: -; CDR3aa: CASSPNRVFYNEQFF; CDR3nt: TGTGCCAGCAGCCCTAACAGGGTCTTTTACAATGAGCAGTTCTTC
j_gene: TRBJ1-5; abundance: -; v_gene: TRBV6-2/TRBV6-3; d_gene: -; CDR3aa: CASSPPPRSNQPQHF; CDR3nt: TGTGCCAGCAGCCCCCCTCCCCGGAGCAATCAGCCCCAGCATTTT
j_gene: TRBJ2-1; abundance: -; v_gene: TRBV9; d_gene: TRBD2; CDR3aa: CASSVVGTSGNEQFF; CDR3nt: TGTGCCAGCAGCGTAGTAGGGACTAGCGGTAATGAGCAGTTCTTC
j_gene: TRBJ2-7; abundance: -; v_gene: TRBV30; d_gene: -; CDR3aa: CAWSVGAAEQYF; CDR3nt: TGTGCCTGGAGTGTTGGGGCGGCCGAGCAGTACTTC
j_gene: TRBJ2-3; abundance: -; v_gene: TRBV28; d_gene: TRBD1; CDR3aa: CASVDRGVGDTQYF; CDR3nt: TGTGCCAGCGTTGACAGGGGGGTAGGAGATACGCAGTATTTT
j_gene: TRBJ2-3; abundance: -; v_gene: TRBV24-1; d_gene: TRBD2; CDR3aa: CATSDLQGSEERLAGCTDTQYF; CDR3nt: TGTGCCACCAGTGATTTGCAGGGGAGCGAGGAAAGGCTAGCGGGGTGCACAGATACGCAGTATTTT
j_gene: TRBJ2-7; abundance: -; v_gene: TRBV7-6; d_gene: -; CDR3aa: CASSFNSGTLYEQYF; CDR3nt: TGTGCCAGCAGCTTCAACTCCGGGACACTCTACGAGCAGTACTTC
j_gene: TRBJ2-7; abundance: -; v_gene: TRBV7-9; d_gene: -; CDR3aa: CASSYLEREQYF; CDR3nt: TGTGCCAGCAGCTACTTGGAGCGCGAGCAGTACTTC
j_gene: TRBJ2-3; abundance: -; v_gene: TRBV28; d_gene: TRBD2; CDR3aa: CASHSGRRDTQYF; CDR3nt: TGTGCCAGCCATAGCGGGAGAAGGGATACGCAGTATTTT
j_gene: TRBJ2-1; abundance: -; v_gene: TRBV19; d_gene: TRBD2; CDR3aa: CASSISAGVYEQFF; CDR3nt: TGTGCCAGTAGTATCAGCGCGGGAGTCTATGAGCAGTTCTTC
j_gene: TRBJ2-7; abundance: -; v_gene: TRBV5-6; d_gene: TRBD2; CDR3aa: CASSSQREYSYEQYF; CDR3nt: TGTGCCAGCAGCTCGCAGCGGGAATATTCCTACGAGCAGTACTTC
j_gene: TRBJ2-7; abundance: -; v_gene: TRBV30; d_gene: TRBD2; CDR3aa: CAWSPGLRTSGGSYEQYF; CDR3nt: TGTGCCTGGAGCCCCGGTTTGCGCACTAGCGGGGGCTCCTACGAGCAGTACTTC
j_gene: TRBJ1-1; abundance: -; v_gene: TRBV7-9; d_gene: -; CDR3aa: CASSPEVGNTEAFF; CDR3nt: TGTGCCAGCAGCCCAGAGGTGGGGAACACTGAAGCTTTCTTT
j_gene: TRBJ1-5; abundance: -; v_gene: TRBV2; d_gene: -; CDR3aa: CASSDFPTVGQPQHF; CDR3nt: TGTGCCAGCAGTGATTTCCCGACAGTAGGTCAGCCCCAGCATTTT
j_gene: TRBJ1-4; abundance: -; v_gene: TRBV7-9; d_gene: -; CDR3aa: CASSSLAPTNEKLFF; CDR3nt: TGTGCCAGCAGCTCTTTGGCCCCAACTAATGAAAAACTGTTTTTT
j_gene: TRBJ1-2; abundance: -; v_gene: TRBV7-9; d_gene: TRBD1; CDR3aa: CASSDAGTGEIGYTF; CDR3nt: TGTGCCAGCAGCGATGCCGGGACAGGGGAGATTGGCTACACCTTC
j_gene: TRBJ2-5; abundance: -; v_gene: TRBV12-5; d_gene: TRBD2; CDR3aa: CASGLGLAGGRETQYF; CDR3nt: TGTGCTAGTGGTTTGGGACTAGCGGGAGGGCGGGAGACCCAGTACTTC
j_gene: TRBJ2-1; abundance: -; v_gene: TRBV29-1; d_gene: -; CDR3aa: CSVERNNEQFF; CDR3nt: TGCAGCGTTGAACGTAACAATGAGCAGTTCTTC
j_gene: TRBJ2-5; abundance: -; v_gene: TRBV5-6; d_gene: -; CDR3aa: CASSLKGWRLMGETQYF; CDR3nt: TGTGCCAGCAGCTTGAAGGGATGGAGGTTGATGGGGGAGACCCAGTACTTC
j_gene: TRBJ2-5; abundance: once; v_gene: TRBV7-9; d_gene: TRBD2; CDR3aa: CASSLAGLAGETQYF; CDR3nt: TGTGCCAGCAGCTTAGCGGGACTAGCGGGAGAGACCCAGTACTTC
j_gene: TRBJ2-1; abundance: -; v_gene: TRBV11-2; d_gene: TRBD2; CDR3aa: CASSSGGDEQFF; CDR3nt: TGTGCCAGCAGCTCGGGGGGGGATGAGCAGTTCTTC
j_gene: TRBJ2-7; abundance: -; v_gene: TRBV5-5; d_gene: TRBD1; CDR3aa: CASSDRQGRSYEQYF; CDR3nt: TGTGCCAGCAGCGACCGACAGGGGCGATCCTACGAGCAGTACTTC
j_gene: TRBJ2-2; abundance: once; v_gene: TRBV7-2; d_gene: -; CDR3aa: CASTFSHTGELFF; CDR3nt: TGTGCCAGCACCTTTTCTCACACCGGGGAGCTGTTTTTT
j_gene: TRBJ2-7; abundance: -; v_gene: TRBV5-1; d_gene: TRBD1; CDR3aa: CASSFTGTGSDEQYF; CDR3nt: TGCGCCAGCAGCTTTACCGGGACAGGGAGTGACGAGCAGTACTTC
j_gene: TRBJ1-5; abundance: -; v_gene: TRBV5-4; d_gene: -; CDR3aa: CASSLGGSNQPQHF; CDR3nt: TGTGCCAGCAGCTTGGGCGGTAGCAATCAGCCCCAGCATTTT